This T cell receptor (beta chain) stems from a study of Ad26.COV2.S vaccination and SARS-CoV-2 variants. For the study at large: The authors gave Ad26.COV2.S intramuscularly, either once or twice 56 days apart.

Method: immunoSEQ multiplex PCR; TCRdb's copy keeps in-frame clones and lacks some. The repertoire has 400,000 to 450,000 clones, around 91% of them found once; the top ten carry approximately 4.5%. The CDR3 totals 17 residues. V lost 5 bases and J lost 7; bases outside the gene matches: 12. Germline V gives CDR1 SGHAT, CDR2 FQNNGV. Treatment specified: roughly 19 received Ad26.COV2.S at low or high dose, single or two shots; five or six received placebo; per-sample allocation not given. Sampling was performed 63 days after the first vaccine or placebo injection. The receptor was derived from a person between 18 and 65 years old who received the Ad26.COV2.S COVID-19 vaccine or a placebo. The sample was peripheral blood, taken in a trial of Ad26.COV2.S vaccine versus placebo. The rearrangement uses TRBV11-2 and TRBJ2-1, with 12 bases identical to TRBD2. The CDR3 here is CASSPPSGRAAGNEQFF. The CDR3, as DNA: TGTGCCAGCAGCCCCCCTAGCGGGAGGGCCGCCGGTAATGAGCAGTTCTTC.